This T cell receptor (beta chain) was recorded in a study of identical twins. General study points: Partial confounding of zero-insertion analyses by invariant MAIT and iNKT cells was possible. Conclusions were drawn cross-sectionally by statistical analysis, without following the same donors. Within cord blood, abundant beta clonotypes carried fewer insertions, but memory repertoires showed no such trend.

It was template switching that added a universal primer site, and there were unique molecular identifiers on the cDNA. TCRdb ran MiXCR on the 5' RACE reads and lists one entry per CDR3 protein. The sample yields 350,000 to 500,000 distinct CDR3 sequences, approximately 18% seen once. Looked up from germline, CDR1 is DFQATT and CDR2 is SNEGSKA (reference sequence). This CDR3 spans 13 amino acids. The germline V and J ends were trimmed by 4 bases and 0 bases, with 7 bases remaining between them. This clonotype has only a few counts. As yet, its antigen is unknown. The sequence derives from a man in his fifties in good health. The specimen sequenced was naive T cells sorted from blood. The chain has TRBV20-1 and TRBJ1-5; D gene ambiguous. CDR3 sequence reads: CSATETSNQPQHF. The CDR3 bases are TGCAGTGCTACAGAAACTAGCAATCAGCCCCAGCATTTT.